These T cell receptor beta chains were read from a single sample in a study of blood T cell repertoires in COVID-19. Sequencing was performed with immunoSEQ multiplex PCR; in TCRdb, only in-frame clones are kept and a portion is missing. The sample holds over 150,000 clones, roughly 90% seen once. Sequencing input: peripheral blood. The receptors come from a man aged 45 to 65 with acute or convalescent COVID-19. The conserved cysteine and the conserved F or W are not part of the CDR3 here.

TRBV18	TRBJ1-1	ATQGGMNTEAF
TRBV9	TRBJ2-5	ASSVGAGGPGETQY
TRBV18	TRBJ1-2	ASSPPTGTGYGYT
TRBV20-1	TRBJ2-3	SASQREGVADTQY
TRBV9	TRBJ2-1	ASSDRGQSYNEQF
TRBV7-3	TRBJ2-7	ASSPSTGPPYEQY
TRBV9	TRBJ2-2	ASSRSSKTGPGELF
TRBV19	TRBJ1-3	ASSTGEAGNTIY
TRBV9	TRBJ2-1	ASSVGLGYEQF
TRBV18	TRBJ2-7	ASSPRLAELGEQY
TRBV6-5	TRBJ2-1	ASSYWASGDYNEQF
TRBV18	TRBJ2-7	ASSPPNLSGGHEQY
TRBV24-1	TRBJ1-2	ATSAGGGYGYT
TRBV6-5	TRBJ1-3	ASSLTGRSGNTIY
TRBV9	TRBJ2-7	ASSVAPSGAYEQY
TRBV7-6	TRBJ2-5	ASSFGTGVGETQY
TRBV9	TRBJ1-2	ASSVEEQGRYGYT
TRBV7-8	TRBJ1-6	ASSPGTGANSPLH
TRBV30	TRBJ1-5	AWSVRRSNQPQH
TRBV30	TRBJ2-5	AWSGGAKETQY
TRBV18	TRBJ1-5	ASSLAAGVNQPQH
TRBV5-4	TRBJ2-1	ASSPTGGLRNEQF
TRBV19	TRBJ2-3	ASSIPGGGPKGTDTQY
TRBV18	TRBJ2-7	ASSPGEGLGYEQY
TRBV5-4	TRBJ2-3	ASSLRSGGTTDTQY
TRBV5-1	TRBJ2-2	ASSLGLAGYTGELF
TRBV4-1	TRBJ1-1	ASSQDLWQGAPNTEAF
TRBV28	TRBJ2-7	ASSQLAGGVYEQY
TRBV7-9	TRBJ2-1	ASSVGEGARVDEQF
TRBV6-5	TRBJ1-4	ASNDISGKLF
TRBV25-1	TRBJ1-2	ASSLGLPGPRGRGYT
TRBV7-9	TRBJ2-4	ASSLGSGGGTKNIQY
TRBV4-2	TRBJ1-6	ASSRALTGEDSPLH
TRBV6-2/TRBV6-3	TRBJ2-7	ASSDSVPYEQY
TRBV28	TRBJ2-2	ASSSLQGSRSTGELF
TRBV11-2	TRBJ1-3	ASSLLSSGNTIY
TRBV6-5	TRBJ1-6	ASTDMFGNSPLH
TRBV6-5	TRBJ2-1	ATPPRESSYNEQF
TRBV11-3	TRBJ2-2	ASSLENLVLAGVNTGELF
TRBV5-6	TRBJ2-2	ASSSSGQGVRSGELF
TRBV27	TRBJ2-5	ASSSSLGVLAGVQETQY
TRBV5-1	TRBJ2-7	ASSSTGTDYEQY
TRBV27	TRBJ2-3	ASSFLPAGEGKVTQY
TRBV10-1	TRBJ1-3	ASISAGRNGNTIY
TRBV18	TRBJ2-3	ASSPPNSGGTDTQY
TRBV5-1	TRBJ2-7	ASSFGLGGDYEQY
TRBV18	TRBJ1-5	ASSPEGKGQPQH
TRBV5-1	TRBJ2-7	ASTPGGYEQY
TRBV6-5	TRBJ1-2	ASSSNRVYGYT